This T cell receptor beta chain emerged from a study of a mutant IDH1 vaccine in newly diagnosed glioma. Time point specified: baseline, week 1 (first vaccination visit). As for treatment: pre-vaccination baseline after standard-of-care therapy. This clone occurred once. The data were produced by immunoSEQ multiplex PCR, yet TCRdb's version contains in-frame clones alone and is incomplete. The sample has roughly 34,000 clones; 80% are singletons. Germline V gene lookup returns CDR1 SGHAT and CDR2 FQNNGV. The germline V and J ends were trimmed by 1 base and 8 bases, with 17 bases remaining between them. The CDR3 runs to 16 residues.

The J gene is TRBJ2-2, the V gene TRBV11-2, with D tentatively TRBD2 (5 bases). The TCR comes from a man aged 50 to 60 with glioma. Some clones in this sample may be carry-over from other donors' samples. The sample was peripheral blood mononuclear cells (PBMCs), taken from a glioma patient treated with radiotherapy, temozolomide or both. CDR3 amino acids: CASSLVRLGEKGELFF. The CDR3 DNA reads TGTGCCAGCAGCTTAGTACGACTCGGGGAGAAGGGGGAGCTGTTTTTT.